Below, 25 T cell receptor beta chains from the same sample are listed, as sequenced in a study of T cell responses to AZD1222 COVID-19 vaccine. TCRdb keeps only in-frame clones here, not all; method: immunoSEQ multiplex PCR. Of around 100,000 clones in the sample, approximately 87% were seen once. The source was peripheral blood, collected on day 0 of MenACWY control vaccination. All receptors come from an adult in good health.

This clone was seen more than once but under ten times. The CDR3 sequence: CASSSNRRVGVNYEQYF. The CDR3 DNA reads as TGTGCCAGCAGCTCAAATAGGAGGGTGGGGGTGAACTACGAGCAGTACTTC. The chain couples TRBV13 to TRBJ2-7, with TRBD2 as a possible D gene (6 bases). Trimming took off 4 bases at V and 3 bases at J, with 22 bases between the two ends. The CDR3 extends over 17 amino acids. Germline V gene lookup returns CDR1 PRHDT and CDR2 FYEKMQ (reference sequence). The complete variable domain, with remaining parts taken from reference TRBV13 and TRBJ2-7, reads AAGVIQSPRHLIKEKRETATLKCYPIPRHDTVYWYQQGPGQDPQFLISFYEKMQSDKGSIPDRFSAQQFSDYHSELNMSSLELGDSALYFCASSSNRRVGVNYEQYFGPGTRLTVT.

J is TRBJ2-2 and V is TRBV27; D not certain. Trimming left V 8 bases short and J 5 bases short, with 9 bases between. Germline-derived CDR1 and CDR2 are MNHEY and SMNVEV (reference sequence). The CDR3 is made up of 12 amino acids. The CDR3 region is CASRGPTGELFF. As DNA, the CDR3 is TGTGCCAGCCGTGGGCCGACCGGGGAGCTGTTTTTT.

This clone has just one count. The chain joins TRBV28 to TRBJ2-7, with 8 nucleotides matching TRBD1. Germline CDR1 MDHEN, CDR2 SYDVKM. Losses at the gene ends were 7 bases for V and 5 bases for J; bases not matched to a gene: 4. This CDR3 contains 12 residues. The CDR3 is CASTPDRDEQYF. In nucleotides, the CDR3 is TGTGCCAGCACCCCGGACAGGGACGAGCAGTACTTC.

The chain employs TRBV6-2 or TRBV6-3 and TRBJ1-1; D gene ambiguous. The CDR3 contains 12 residues. V lost 4 bases and J 5 bases, leaving 8 bases between the germline ends. CDR1 is MNHEY, CDR2 SVGEGT, per germline. CDR3 amino acids: CASSSDETEAFF. Here the CDR3 DNA reads TGTGCCAGCAGTTCTGACGAAACTGAAGCTTTCTTT.

The J gene is TRBJ2-3, the V gene TRBV2; D perhaps matches TRBD1 (6 bases). Germline lookup yields CDR1 SNHLY and CDR2 FYNNEI. Trimming shortened V by 5 bases and J by 4 bases, and 16 bases separated the two germline ends. This CDR3 comprises 15 residues. CDR3 bases: TGTGCCAGCAGTCCTCAAGGGGGAGCGGCAGATACGCAGTATTTT. It translates to CASSPQGGAADTQYF.

CDR3 protein: CASSHALAGTDTQYF. The CDR3 DNA reads TGTGCCAGCAGCCACGCACTAGCGGGGACAGATACGCAGTATTTT. This sequence joins TRBV5-4 and TRBJ2-3; TRBD2 agrees at 10 bases. CDR3 length: 15 amino acids. With 4 bases clipped from V and 3 bases from J, the junction kept 5 bases outside the gene matches. The germline V gene has CDR1 SGHNT and CDR2 YYREEE (reference sequence).

The gene calls are TRBV19 and TRBJ1-5; weak D call: TRBD1 (6 bases). The germline V and J ends were trimmed by 6 bases and 5 bases, with 14 bases remaining between them. The CDR3 extends over 14 amino acids. CDR1 is LNHDA and CDR2 is SQIVND in the germline V gene (reference sequence). CDR3 DNA: TGTGCCAGTAGCCCTATCGGGGGCCATCAGCCCCAGCATTTT. Amino acids: CASSPIGGHQPQHF. Full variable domain (missing parts from reference TRBV19 and TRBJ1-5): DGGITQSPKYLFRKEGQNVTLSCEQNLNHDAMYWYRQDPGQGLRLIYYSQIVNDFQKGDIAEGYSVSREKKESFPLTVTSAQKNPTAFYLCASSPIGGHQPQHFGDGTRLSIL.

V usage is TRBV9 and J usage is TRBJ2-1; D is ambiguous. The V gene's germline CDR1 is SGDLS and CDR2 YYNGEE. Trimming stripped 3 bases from V and 5 bases from J, with 12 bases between. This CDR3 contains 14 residues. The CDR3 region has the DNA TGTGCCAGCAGCGACCGTCGGTGGGACAATGAGCAGTTCTTC. Its protein product is CASSDRRWDNEQFF.

This sequence joins TRBV10-2 and TRBJ2-5; 11 positions match TRBD2. This CDR3 comprises 17 residues. CDR1 is WSHSY, CDR2 SAAADI, per germline. Germline trimming cut 0 bases from V and 2 bases from J; bases unmatched to any gene: 5. CDR3 bases: TGCGCCAGCAGTGAGTCGGTAGCGGGAGGGCGTCAAGAGACCCAGTACTTC. Translated, it gives CASSESVAGGRQETQYF.

The V and J genes are TRBV6-1 and TRBJ1-1, with TRBD1 matching 8 bases. The germline V gene encodes CDR1 MNHNS and CDR2 SASEGT. The trim removed 3 bases at V and 4 bases at J, leaving 4 bases unmatched. This CDR3 is built from 14 residues. The CDR3 bases are TGTGCCAGCAGTGAGACAGGGGCCCCCACTGAAGCTTTCTTT. It translates to CASSETGAPTEAFF.

The chain combines TRBV7-9 with TRBJ2-1; D may match TRBD1 or TRBD2 (5 bases each). V was clipped by 4 bases and J by 2 bases, with 9 bases between them. The CDR3 extends over 14 amino acids. Germline CDR1 reads SEHNR; CDR2 reads FQNEAQ (reference sequence). The CDR3 is CASSYGTPYNEQFF. The CDR3, as DNA: TGTGCCAGCAGCTACGGGACGCCCTACAATGAGCAGTTCTTC.

The chain couples TRBV9 to TRBJ1-1, with D possibly matching TRBD1 (5 bases). In germline, CDR1 is SGDLS, CDR2 YYNGEE. The CDR3 length is 18 residues. Trimming removed 3 bases at V and 0 bases at J, with 21 bases between. CDR3 bases: TGTGCCAGCAGCGAGTACGGGACCCCGCTGGGCGTGAACACTGAAGCTTTCTTT. Protein sequence: CASSEYGTPLGVNTEAFF.

This CDR3 reads CASSPNGAYNEQFF. The CDR3 DNA follows: TGTGCCAGCTCACCAAACGGAGCTTACAATGAGCAGTTCTTC. The chain employs TRBV18 and TRBJ2-1, with unresolved D. The CDR3 runs to 14 residues. The V end was cut by 2 bases, the J end by 4 bases, with 9 bases between. Germline V CDR1 and CDR2: KGHSH, LQKENI. Supplemented by reference TRBV18 and TRBJ2-1, the full variable domain reads NAGVMQNPRHLVRRRGQEARLRCSPMKGHSHVYWYRQLPEEGLKFMVYLQKENIIDESGMPKERFSAEFPKEGPSILRIQQVVRGDSAAYFCASSPNGAYNEQFFGPGTRLTVL.

The chain uses TRBV4-3 and TRBJ2-7; no clear D gene. Germline CDR1 reads LGHNA; CDR2 reads YSLEER. The CDR3 is made up of 13 amino acids. Trimming pared 5 bases from V and 7 bases from J, leaving 15 bases between. The CDR3 region is CASSFRLLREQYF. In DNA form, the CDR3 reads TGCGCCAGCAGCTTCCGACTCCTACGAGAGCAGTACTTC.

The genes are TRBV28 and TRBJ1-2; D is possibly TRBD1 (5 bases). The CDR3 totals 17 residues. V lost 1 base, J lost 3 bases, and 18 bases lay in between. Germline loops: CDR1 MDHEN, CDR2 SYDVKM. For the CDR3, the DNA is TGTGCCAGCAGTTTATTAGCTGGGGGGGGGAAGGACTATGGCTACACCTTC. Amino acids: CASSLLAGGGKDYGYTF.

The CDR3 loop is CASSFQSNQPQHF. In DNA, the CDR3 is TGTGCCAGCAGTTTTCAAAGCAATCAGCCCCAGCATTTT. The chain links TRBV27 to TRBJ1-5; D uncertain. Germline V gene data show CDR1 as MNHEY and CDR2 as SMNVEV (reference sequence). The CDR3 loop spans 13 amino acids. V shed 3 bases and J shed 1 base, with 4 bases lying between them.

The V call is TRBV6-1, the J call TRBJ1-5, with D unresolved. CDR1 is MNHNS, CDR2 SASEGT, per germline. V shed 2 bases and J shed 4 bases, with 18 bases lying between them. The CDR3 sequence is 17 residues long. CDR3 bases: TGTGCCAGCAGTGAATACGCACAAATGACGCCAAATCAGCCCCAGCATTTT. The encoded protein is CASSEYAQMTPNQPQHF.

As regards this clone: Germline and junction disagree at one end, which may indicate a read error. The chain is built from TRBV6-2 or TRBV6-3 and TRBJ1-2; D unresolved. Germline CDR1 MNHEY, CDR2 SVGEGT. The CDR3 sequence is 13 residues long. CDR3: CVSSYFEETGYTF. DNA for the CDR3: TGTGTCAGCAGTTATTTTGAGGAGACTGGCTACACCTTC.

This chain joins TRBV7-3 and TRBJ2-5; 8 nucleotides align to TRBD1. The V segment lost 5 bases and the J segment 5 bases; nucleotides outside the gene matches: 10. Looked up from germline, CDR1 is SGHTA and CDR2 is FQGTGA. The CDR3 extends over 15 amino acids. As DNA, the CDR3 is TGTGCCAGCAGCCCGTACCGGGACAGGAGGGAGACCCAGTACTTC. Translating it yields CASSPYRDRRETQYF. Using reference TRBV7-3 and TRBJ2-5 for the parts outside the CDR3, the full variable domain is GAGVSQTPSNKVTEKGKYVELRCDPISGHTALYWYRQSLGQGPEFLIYFQGTGAADDSGLPNDRFFAVRPEGSVSTLKIQRTERGDSAVYLCASSPYRDRRETQYFGPGTRLLVL.

The rearrangement links TRBV30 to TRBJ1-6; D remains unclear. V was trimmed by 2 bases and J by 10 bases, leaving 18 bases between them. This CDR3 has 15 residues. Germline lookup yields CDR1 GTSNPN and CDR2 SVGIG (reference sequence). The CDR3 DNA is TGTGCCTGGAGTCCTCCAGGAGGGTTGGTATCACCCCTCCACTTT. This codes for CAWSPPGGLVSPLHF. The full variable domain, completed using reference TRBV30 and TRBJ1-6, is SQTIHQWPATLVQPVGSPLSLECTVEGTSNPNLYWYRQAAGRGLQLLFYSVGIGQISSEVPQNLSASRPQDRQFILSSKKLLLSDSGFYLCAWSPPGGLVSPLHFGNGTRLTVT.

The CDR3 bases are TGTGCCATCAGTGAGCGGGACAGGGGCCGGGAAAAACTGTTTTTT. This encodes CAISERDRGREKLFF. V and J are TRBV10-3 and TRBJ1-4, with 10 bases matching TRBD1. Germline V gives CDR1 ENHRY, CDR2 SYGVKD. The ends lost 2 bases at V and 8 bases at J; junction bases unmatched: 5. CDR3 length: 15 residues.

V is TRBV24-1 and J is TRBJ2-2; no definite D call. Trimming left V 8 bases short and J 4 bases short, with 10 bases between. The CDR3 has 13 residues. Germline V gene sequence: CDR1 KGHDR, CDR2 SFDVKD. CDR3 protein: CATTKPVTGELFF. In nucleotides, the CDR3 is TGTGCCACCACGAAGCCGGTCACCGGGGAGCTGTTTTTT.

This rearrangement joins TRBV28 to TRBJ2-3, with unresolved D. Per the germline V gene, CDR1 is MDHEN and CDR2 is SYDVKM. The CDR3 runs 12 residues. The V gene lost 5 bases and the J gene lost 7 bases, with 10 bases spanning the gap. For the CDR3, the DNA is TGTGCCAGCAGTCCTCAGACTCATACGCAGTATTTT. This translates into CASSPQTHTQYF.

The chain is built from TRBV28 and TRBJ1-1; possibly TRBD1 for D (6 bases). The CDR3 is made up of 13 amino acids. Trimming removed 5 bases at V and 5 bases at J, with 12 bases between. Germline lookup yields CDR1 MDHEN and CDR2 SYDVKM. In DNA form, the CDR3 reads TGTGCCAGCAGTCGAGGGGGAAAGACTGAAGCTTTCTTT. Amino acid sequence: CASSRGGKTEAFF.

The sample holds one count of this clone. The chain combines TRBV28 with TRBJ1-3, with unresolved D. The V end lost 5 bases, the J end lost 8 bases, and 7 bases lay between the germline ends. The CDR3 has 11 amino acids. Germline-derived CDR1 and CDR2 are MDHEN and SYDVKM. In nucleotides, the CDR3 is TGTGCCAGCAGTGCCGCCTACACCATATATTTT. This gives the protein CASSAAYTIYF.